A selection of T cell receptor beta chains follows, all from one sample in a study of PD-1 blockade in mismatch repair-deficient tumors. Assay: immunoSEQ multiplex PCR; the TCRdb copy retains only in-frame clones and omits some. The data contain 120,000 or so clones, 88% of them singletons. The sample consisted of peripheral blood, taken approximately 73 weeks after starting pembrolizumab. These TCRs come from an adult with mismatch repair-deficient cancer. The CDR3 runs from the conserved cysteine through the conserved F or W. D genes are given only for firm matches. Where a row states a size, it is once, few, many or the class of an expanded clone; other rows omit it.

J gene: TRBJ2-2
D gene: NA
V gene: TRBV7-9
clone size: NA
CDR3 DNA: TGTGCCAGCAGCCCCCACGTCGGTCGGCGACCTAACACCGGGGAGCTGTTTTTT
CDR3 protein: CASSPHVGRRPNTGELFF

J gene: TRBJ2-7
D gene: TRBD2
V gene: TRBV27
clone size: NA
CDR3 DNA: TGTGCCAGCAGTTTTACTAGCGGGAACTACGAGCAGTACTTC
CDR3 protein: CASSFTSGNYEQYF

J gene: TRBJ2-2
D gene: NA
V gene: TRBV6-5
clone size: once
CDR3 DNA: TGTGCCAGCAGTTACTCGACAAGAGGCGCCGGGGAGCTGTTTTTT
CDR3 protein: CASSYSTRGAGELFF

J gene: TRBJ2-7
D gene: NA
V gene: TRBV5-1
clone size: few
CDR3 DNA: TGCGCCAGCAGCTCTACAGGGATGGGGACCTACGAGCAGTACTTC
CDR3 protein: CASSSTGMGTYEQYF

J gene: TRBJ2-2
D gene: NA
V gene: TRBV7-8
clone size: NA
CDR3 DNA: TGTGCCAGCAGTTCCACGGGGACGGGGATAACCGGCGAGCTGTTTTTT
CDR3 protein: CASSSTGTGITGELFF

J gene: TRBJ1-2
D gene: NA
V gene: TRBV5-8
clone size: NA
CDR3 DNA: TGTGCCAGCAGGGGAAACTATGGCTACACCTTC
CDR3 protein: CASRGNYGYTF

J gene: TRBJ2-7
D gene: NA
V gene: TRBV25-1
clone size: NA
CDR3 DNA: TGTGCCAGCAGTGCTGCAGGATCCTACTACTACGAGCAGTACTTC
CDR3 protein: CASSAAGSYYYEQYF

J gene: TRBJ2-3
D gene: NA
V gene: TRBV27
clone size: once
CDR3 DNA: TGTGCCAGCAGTTTTACCCCCCAACAGGCTCATACGCAGTATTTT
CDR3 protein: CASSFTPQQAHTQYF

J gene: TRBJ2-1
D gene: TRBD1
V gene: TRBV4-1
clone size: NA
CDR3 DNA: TGCGCCAGCAGCGCAACAGGGGCCTTGGAGCAGTTCTTC
CDR3 protein: CASSATGALEQFF

J gene: TRBJ1-2
D gene: NA
V gene: TRBV9
clone size: NA
CDR3 DNA: TGTGCCAGCAGCGTAGATACCGCCGGGGGCTTTGGCTACACCTTC
CDR3 protein: CASSVDTAGGFGYTF

J gene: TRBJ2-1
D gene: NA
V gene: TRBV29-1
clone size: once
CDR3 DNA: TGCAGCGTTGAGGACTCGGCGAAAAATGAGCAGTTCTTC
CDR3 protein: CSVEDSAKNEQFF

J gene: TRBJ2-7
D gene: NA
V gene: TRBV6-5
clone size: NA
CDR3 DNA: TGTGCCAGCAGTTCTGAGGGGGAGATCGTCGAGCAGTACTTC
CDR3 protein: CASSSEGEIVEQYF

J gene: TRBJ1-1
D gene: NA
V gene: TRBV30
clone size: NA
CDR3 DNA: TGTGCCTGGAGTCCCGTAATGAACACTGAAGCTTTCTTT
CDR3 protein: CAWSPVMNTEAFF

J gene: TRBJ2-2
D gene: NA
V gene: TRBV6-5
clone size: NA
CDR3 DNA: TGTGCCAGCAATCAACAGGGCAGCGGGGAGCTGTTTTTT
CDR3 protein: CASNQQGSGELFF

J gene: TRBJ1-3
D gene: TRBD1
V gene: TRBV2
clone size: NA
CDR3 DNA: TGTGCCGGGAAAGACAGGGGTGGAAACACCATATATTTT
CDR3 protein: CAGKDRGGNTIYF

J gene: TRBJ2-7
D gene: TRBD2
V gene: TRBV2
clone size: NA
CDR3 DNA: TGTGCCAGCAGTGAAGAAGGGCTAGCGGGAGTCTCTAACCACGAGCAGTACTTC
CDR3 protein: CASSEEGLAGVSNHEQYF

J gene: TRBJ2-2
D gene: NA
V gene: TRBV5-1
clone size: NA
CDR3 DNA: TGCGCCAGCAGCAGGGTAGCAGGCGGGGAGCTGTTTTTT
CDR3 protein: CASSRVAGGELFF

J gene: TRBJ2-6
D gene: TRBD1
V gene: TRBV7-9
clone size: NA
CDR3 DNA: TGTGCCAGCAGCTTAGTGAGGGACAGGGTCTCTGGGGCCAACGTCCTGACTTTC
CDR3 protein: CASSLVRDRVSGANVLTF

J gene: TRBJ1-5
D gene: NA
V gene: TRBV6-1
clone size: NA
CDR3 DNA: TGTGCCAGCAGTGAACCCAATCAGCCCCAGCATTTT
CDR3 protein: CASSEPNQPQHF

J gene: TRBJ2-7
D gene: TRBD2
V gene: TRBV19
clone size: NA
CDR3 DNA: TGTGCCAGTAGTATCGGACTAGAAGATTACGAGCAGTACTTC
CDR3 protein: CASSIGLEDYEQYF

J gene: TRBJ2-1
D gene: TRBD2
V gene: TRBV7-9
clone size: once
CDR3 DNA: TGTGCCAGCAGCGGGGGACTAGCGGGAGGAGACAATGAGCAGTTCTTC
CDR3 protein: CASSGGLAGGDNEQFF

J gene: TRBJ1-4
D gene: NA
V gene: TRBV7-9
clone size: NA
CDR3 DNA: TGTGCCAGCAGCTTATATCTGGGGGGCACTAATGAAAAACTGTTTTTT
CDR3 protein: CASSLYLGGTNEKLFF

J gene: TRBJ2-5
D gene: TRBD2
V gene: TRBV5-1
clone size: NA
CDR3 DNA: TGCGCCAGCAGCTTGCGAGCGGGAGGGTCAGAGACCCAGTACTTC
CDR3 protein: CASSLRAGGSETQYF

J gene: TRBJ2-7
D gene: NA
V gene: TRBV5-6
clone size: NA
CDR3 DNA: TGTGCCAGCAGCTTGGGTCCGCACGAGCAGTACTTC
CDR3 protein: CASSLGPHEQYF

J gene: TRBJ2-4
D gene: NA
V gene: TRBV5-1
clone size: NA
CDR3 DNA: TGCGCCAGCAGCTTGGAATGGGGAAACATTCAGTACTTC
CDR3 protein: CASSLEWGNIQYF

J gene: TRBJ2-1
D gene: NA
V gene: TRBV10-2
clone size: NA
CDR3 DNA: TGCGCCAGCAGTGAGTATGCGGCAAAGAACAATGAGCAGTTCTTC
CDR3 protein: CASSEYAAKNNEQFF

J gene: TRBJ2-7
D gene: NA
V gene: TRBV7-9
clone size: once
CDR3 DNA: TGTGCCAGCAGCTTAGTTAGGGGCGCCACCTACGAGCAGTACTTC
CDR3 protein: CASSLVRGATYEQYF

J gene: TRBJ2-3
D gene: NA
V gene: TRBV7-2
clone size: NA
CDR3 DNA: TGTGCCAGCTCGTTAGGGCTGGCCGGCACAGATACGCAGTATTTT
CDR3 protein: CASSLGLAGTDTQYF

J gene: TRBJ2-1
D gene: NA
V gene: TRBV10-3
clone size: NA
CDR3 DNA: TGTGCCATCAGCGGACCCTTCAATGAGCAGTTCTTC
CDR3 protein: CAISGPFNEQFF

J gene: TRBJ2-5
D gene: NA
V gene: TRBV7-9
clone size: few
CDR3 DNA: TGTGCCAGCAGCTTACTTGAGGGGTTCCGAGAGACCCAGTACTTC
CDR3 protein: CASSLLEGFRETQYF

J gene: TRBJ2-2
D gene: TRBD1
V gene: TRBV5-4
clone size: NA
CDR3 DNA: TGTGCCAGCAGCTTGTCGGGACAGGGGGCTCTGGCCGGGGAGCTGTTTTTT
CDR3 protein: CASSLSGQGALAGELFF

J gene: TRBJ2-3
D gene: NA
V gene: TRBV9
clone size: NA
CDR3 DNA: TGTGCCAGCAGCGGGAGCCCGGATACGCAGTATTTT
CDR3 protein: CASSGSPDTQYF

J gene: TRBJ2-1
D gene: TRBD2
V gene: TRBV11-2
clone size: NA
CDR3 DNA: TGTGCCAGCAGCTTAGGGGCAGCGGGAGAGTTTAATGAGCAGTTCTTC
CDR3 protein: CASSLGAAGEFNEQFF

J gene: TRBJ1-5
D gene: NA
V gene: TRBV29-1
clone size: NA
CDR3 DNA: TGCAGCGTTGCAGGAGATAGCAATCAGCCCCAGCATTTT
CDR3 protein: CSVAGDSNQPQHF

J gene: TRBJ2-7
D gene: NA
V gene: TRBV7-3
clone size: NA
CDR3 DNA: TGTGCCAGCAGCTTAGTAAGTGGGGAGCAGTACTTC
CDR3 protein: CASSLVSGEQYF

J gene: TRBJ1-1
D gene: NA
V gene: TRBV7-2
clone size: NA
CDR3 DNA: TGTGCCAGCAGCTTAGATTTTAGGGATACGAACACTGAAGCTTTCTTT
CDR3 protein: CASSLDFRDTNTEAFF